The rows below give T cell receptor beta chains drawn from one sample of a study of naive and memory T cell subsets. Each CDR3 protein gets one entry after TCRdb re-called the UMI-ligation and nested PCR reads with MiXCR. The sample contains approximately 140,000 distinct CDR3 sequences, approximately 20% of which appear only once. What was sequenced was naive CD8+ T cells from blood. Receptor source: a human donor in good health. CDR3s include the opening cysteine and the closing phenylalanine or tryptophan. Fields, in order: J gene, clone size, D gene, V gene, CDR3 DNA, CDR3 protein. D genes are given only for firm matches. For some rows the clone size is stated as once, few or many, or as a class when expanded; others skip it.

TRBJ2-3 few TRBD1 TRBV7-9 TGTGCCAGCAGCTCACCGGGACAGGGGGGGACAGATACGCAGTATTTT CASSSPGQGGTDTQYF
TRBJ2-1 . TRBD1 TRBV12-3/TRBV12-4 TGTGCCAGCAGGACAGGGGACGACAATGAGCAGTTCTTC CASRTGDDNEQFF
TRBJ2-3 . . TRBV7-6 TGTGCCAGCAGCTTAGCCGGACCAGATACGCAGTATTTT CASSLAGPDTQYF
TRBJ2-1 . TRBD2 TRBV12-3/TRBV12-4 TGTGCCAGCAAATTACGTGCGGGAGGCTCCTACAATGAGCAGTTCTTC CASKLRAGGSYNEQFF
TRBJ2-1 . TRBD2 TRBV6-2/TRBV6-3 TGTGCCAGCAGTTACTCGAAAAGCGGGAGTACAAACCTTCCTGAGCAGTTCTTC CASSYSKSGSTNLPEQFF
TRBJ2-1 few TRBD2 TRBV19 TGTGCCAGTAGTATAGGACTAGCGGGAAGCCTCAATGAGCAGTTCTTC CASSIGLAGSLNEQFF
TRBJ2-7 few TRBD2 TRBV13 TGTGCCAGCAGCGAAGCTAGCGGGAGGGCACCCTACGAGCAGTACTTC CASSEASGRAPYEQYF
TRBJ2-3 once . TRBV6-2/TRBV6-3 TGTGCCAGCAGAGAGTCAGGGGATACGCAGTATTTT CASRESGDTQYF
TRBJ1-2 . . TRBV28 TGTGCCAGCACCCTGGGAGGTTCCTATGGCTACACCTTC CASTLGGSYGYTF
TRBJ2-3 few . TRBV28 TGTGCCAGCAGTCCATTGACTAGTCGCACAGATACGCAGTATTTT CASSPLTSRTDTQYF
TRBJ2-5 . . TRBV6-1 TGTGCCAGCATCTCGTTCCGGAATCAAGAGACCCAGTACTTC CASISFRNQETQYF
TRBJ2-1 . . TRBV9 TGTGCCAGCAGCATTGGACAGTCCATTTCCTACAATGAGCAGTTCTTC CASSIGQSISYNEQFF
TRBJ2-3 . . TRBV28 TGTGCCAGCAGTCTAGGAGCGAGTTTCACAGATACGCAGTATTTT CASSLGASFTDTQYF
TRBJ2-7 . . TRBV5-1 TGCGCCAGCAGCTTGACACAGGGCCGGAACGAGCAGTACTTC CASSLTQGRNEQYF
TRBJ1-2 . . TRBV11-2 TGTGCCAGCAGCTTAGCACCGGGAAGCCCCTATGGCTACACCTTC CASSLAPGSPYGYTF
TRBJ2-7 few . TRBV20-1 TGCAGTGCTAGCGTTGCTTTGGGGGAGCCTTTTGGCGAGCAGTACTTC CSASVALGEPFGEQYF
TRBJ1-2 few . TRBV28 TGTGCCAGCAGTATAATGGGGATTAACTATGGCTACACCTTC CASSIMGINYGYTF
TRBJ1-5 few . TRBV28 TGTGCCAGCAGTTTATACAGTCATGGCAATCAGCCCCAGCATTTT CASSLYSHGNQPQHF
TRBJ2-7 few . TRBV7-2 TGTGCCAGCAGCTACTTCATGGGTCCCACCTACGAGCAGTACTTC CASSYFMGPTYEQYF
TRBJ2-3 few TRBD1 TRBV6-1 TGTGCCAGCAGTGAACCAGGACAGGGGCACCCAGATACGCAGTATTTT CASSEPGQGHPDTQYF
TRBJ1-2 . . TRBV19 TGTGCCAGTAACCCGGGACACGAGTTCTATGGCTACACCTTC CASNPGHEFYGYTF
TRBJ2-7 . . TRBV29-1 TGCAGCGTTTTGGGGCAGTCCTACGAGCAGTACTTC CSVLGQSYEQYF